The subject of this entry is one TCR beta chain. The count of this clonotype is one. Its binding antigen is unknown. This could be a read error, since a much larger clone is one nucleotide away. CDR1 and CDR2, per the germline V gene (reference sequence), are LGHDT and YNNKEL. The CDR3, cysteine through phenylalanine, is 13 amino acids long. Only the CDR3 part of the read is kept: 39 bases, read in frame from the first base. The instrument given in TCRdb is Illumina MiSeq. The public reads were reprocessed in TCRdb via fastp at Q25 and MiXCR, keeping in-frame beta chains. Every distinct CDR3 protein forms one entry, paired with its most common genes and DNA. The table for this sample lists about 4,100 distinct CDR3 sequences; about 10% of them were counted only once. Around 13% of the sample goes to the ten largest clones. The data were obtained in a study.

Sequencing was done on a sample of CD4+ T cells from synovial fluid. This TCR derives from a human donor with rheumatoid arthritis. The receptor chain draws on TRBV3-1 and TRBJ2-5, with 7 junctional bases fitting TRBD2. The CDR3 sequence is CTSSTGGGETQYF. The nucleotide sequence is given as TGTACCAGCTCCACGGGAGGTGGTGAGACCCAGTACTTC.